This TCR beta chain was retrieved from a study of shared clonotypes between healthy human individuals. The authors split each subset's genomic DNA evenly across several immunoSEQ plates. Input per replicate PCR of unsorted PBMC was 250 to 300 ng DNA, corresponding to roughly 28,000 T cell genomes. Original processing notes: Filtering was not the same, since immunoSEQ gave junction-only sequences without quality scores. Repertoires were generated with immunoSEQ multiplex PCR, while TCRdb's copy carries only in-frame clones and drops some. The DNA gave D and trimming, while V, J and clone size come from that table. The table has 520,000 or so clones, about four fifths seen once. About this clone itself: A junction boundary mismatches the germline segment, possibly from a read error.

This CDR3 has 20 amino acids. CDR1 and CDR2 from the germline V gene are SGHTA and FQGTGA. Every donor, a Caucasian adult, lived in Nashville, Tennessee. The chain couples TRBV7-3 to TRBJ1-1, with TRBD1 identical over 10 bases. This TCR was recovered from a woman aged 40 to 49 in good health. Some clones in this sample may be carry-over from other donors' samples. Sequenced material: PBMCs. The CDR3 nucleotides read TGTACCAGCAGCTCGAGGACAGGGGGAAGTGTTTACGAATCGAACACTGAAGCTTTCTTT. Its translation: CTSSSRTGGSVYESNTEAFF.